What follows are 28 T cell receptor beta chains derived from one specimen sequenced in a study of T-cell reconstitution after alpha-beta-depleted transplantation in children. The TCRbeta library was prepared with unique molecular identifiers. TCRdb re-derived calls from the PCR reads in MiXCR, one entry per CDR3 protein. The sample contains 250,000 or so distinct CDR3 sequences, around 7.8% of which appear only once. The specimen was PBMCs, mostly from graft donor cells, collected 180 days after TCRalphabeta/CD19-depleted stem cell transplant. Source of these receptors: a male patient under 18 who had a stem cell transplant for acute lymphoblastic leukemia, so the T cells may come from the graft donor.

The table lists this clonotype with many counts. The chain has TRBV5-1 and TRBJ2-7, with 14 nucleotides matching TRBD2. After removal of 4 bases from V and 0 bases from J, the junction contained 3 bases not matched to a gene. CDR1 SGHRS and CDR2 YFSETQ come from the germline V gene. The CDR3 is 16 residues long. The CDR3 DNA is TGCGCCAGCAGCAGGACTAGCGGGAGGAACTCCTACGAGCAGTACTTC. It is translated as CASSRTSGRNSYEQYF.

The table lists this clonotype with many counts. The V gene is TRBV6-5, the J gene TRBJ1-4; D gene uncertain. The CDR3 totals 14 residues. Trimming took 5 bases from V and 7 from J, leaving 14 bases between them. CDR1 MNHEY and CDR2 SVGAGI come from the germline V gene. The chain's CDR3 is CASSLRALGEKLFF. Here the CDR3 DNA reads TGTGCCAGCAGTCTACGGGCCCTGGGTGAAAAACTGTTTTTT.

This clonotype was seen ten or more times. The rearrangement joins TRBV11-2 to TRBJ1-2; 7 bases agree with TRBD1. J was trimmed by 3 bases and V by 4 bases; bases with no gene match: 8. The germline CDR1 and CDR2 sequences are SGHAT and FQNNGV. The CDR3 sequence is 15 residues long. CDR3 sequence reads: CASSSYRGPDYGYTF. CDR3 bases: TGTGCCAGCAGCTCTTACAGGGGTCCGGACTATGGCTACACCTTC.

Ten or more counts support this clonotype. This chain links TRBV12-3 or TRBV12-4 with TRBJ2-5; the D is unclear. This CDR3 comprises 16 residues. Trimming shortened V by 7 bases and J by 0 bases, and 18 bases separated the two germline ends. The CDR3 sequence: CASTFFRQLYQETQYF. The CDR3 DNA follows: TGTGCCAGCACCTTCTTCCGTCAACTGTACCAAGAGACCCAGTACTTC.

This clonotype has a count of ten or more. This chain links TRBV5-1 with TRBJ2-3; 10 bases align to TRBD2. The CDR3 length is 13 residues. Germline lookup yields CDR1 SGHRS and CDR2 YFSETQ. The junction had 4 bases not matched to a gene; V was cut back by 3 bases and J by 9 bases. The DNA of the CDR3 is TGCGCCAGCAGCTCCCTAGCGGGAGACACGCAGTATTTT. It translates to CASSSLAGDTQYF.

Ten or more counts support this clonotype. The genes are TRBV5-4 and TRBJ2-2; perhaps TRBD2 as D (6 bases). The V gene's germline CDR1 is SGHNT and CDR2 YYREEE (reference sequence). Trimming pared 2 bases from V and 6 bases from J, leaving 8 bases between. This CDR3 has 13 amino acids. The CDR3 region has the DNA TGTGCCAGCAGCTTCCCGGGAGCCGGGGAGCTGTTTTTT. This translates into CASSFPGAGELFF.

In this sample, this clonotype turned up many times. The rearrangement joins TRBV29-1 to TRBJ2-3; weak D call: TRBD1 (6 bases). Trimming shortened V by 6 bases and J by 2 bases, and 12 bases separated the two germline ends. The CDR3 loop spans 13 amino acids. Germline V gives CDR1 SQVTM, CDR2 ANQGSEA. In DNA form, the CDR3 reads TGCAGCGTCGACAGGTCCACCACAGATACGCAGTATTTT. It is translated as CSVDRSTTDTQYF.

Details on this clonotype: A read error may be the cause here, since a much bigger clone is one base away. The V call is TRBV10-3, the J call TRBJ2-7; D assignment may be TRBD1 or TRBD2 (5 bases each). Germline V gene sequence: CDR1 ENHRY, CDR2 SYGVKD. The CDR3 consists of 16 residues. Deletions cut 4 bases from V and 0 bases from J, with 16 bases between. This chain's CDR3 is CAISATAIGTSYEQYF. As DNA, the CDR3 is TGTGCCATCAGTGCCACCGCGATCGGGACCTCCTACGAGCAGTACTTC.

Many counts were recorded for this clonotype. This rearrangement joins TRBV9 to TRBJ1-2, with D hard to call. Germline values: CDR1 SGDLS, CDR2 YYNGEE. Trimming cost V 0 bases and J 6 bases, with 6 bases left between them. The CDR3 loop spans 12 amino acids. The CDR3 bases are TGTGCCAGCAGCGTAGTAGGAGATGGCTACACCTTC. Translated: CASSVVGDGYTF. The whole variable domain, remainder taken from reference TRBV9 and TRBJ1-2, is DSGVTQTPKHLITATGQRVTLRCSPRSGDLSVYWYQQSLDQGLQFLIQYYNGEERAKGNILERFSAQQFPDLHSELNLSSLELGDSALYFCASSVVGDGYTFGSGTRLTVV.

This clonotype was counted at least ten times. Sequence at one end of the junction differs from germline and may be a read error. The chain uses TRBV20-1 and TRBJ1-5; tentatively, D is TRBD1 (6 bases). CDR1 and CDR2 from the germline V gene are DFQATT and SNEGSKA (reference sequence). The CDR3 totals 13 residues. The CDR3 loop reads CSARPDSIQPQHF. CDR3 in DNA: TGCAGTGCTAGACCGGACAGCATTCAGCCCCAGCATTTT.

Details on this clonotype: This may be a read error, as it is one base from a much larger clone. CDR3 bases: TGTGCCAGCAGCCTGGACAGGGAGAGAGAAAAACTGTTTTTT. Translation gives CASSLDREREKLFF. The chain combines TRBV6-1 with TRBJ1-4; TRBD1 matches at 8 bases. This CDR3 has 14 residues. V shed 6 bases and J 8 bases; nucleotides not matched to a gene: 8. Per germline, CDR1 MNHNS and CDR2 SASEGT.

This clonotype was seen many times. This sequence joins TRBV6-2 or TRBV6-3 and TRBJ1-1; D call uncertain. Germline-derived CDR1 and CDR2 are MNHEY and SVGEGT. V gave up 6 bases and J gave up 1 base, with 12 bases separating them. The CDR3 spans 14 residues. CDR3 coding DNA: TGTGCCAGCAGCTCGATAGGCGCGAACACTGAAGCTTTCTTT. It yields the protein CASSSIGANTEAFF.

This chain uses TRBV4-1 with TRBJ1-1, with 8 bases that match TRBD1. The CDR3 is 19 residues long. Germline loops: CDR1 MGHRA, CDR2 YSYEKL. V gave up 1 base and J gave up 0 bases; unmatched junction bases: 13. CDR3 sequence (DNA): TGCGCCAGCAGCCAAGTACCCCAGGGGGCGCGGGGTTTGAACACTGAAGCTTTCTTT. It codes for CASSQVPQGARGLNTEAFF.

Worth noting for this clonotype: A much larger clone differs from this one at a single base, so this may be a read error. The CDR3 does not close with the conserved phenylalanine or tryptophan, likely indicating a read error. This sequence joins TRBV4-3 and TRBJ2-1; no firm D call. V was cut by 0 bases and J by 4 bases, with 10 bases left in between. This CDR3 region has 15 residues. Germline V gene lookup returns CDR1 LGHNA and CDR2 YSLEER. CDR3 sequence (DNA): TGCGCCAGCAGCCAAGATCCCGTCGCTTACAATGAGCAGTTCATC. Encoded protein: CASSQDPVAYNEQFI.

In its sample, this clonotype was seen many times. The CDR3 DNA reads as TGTGCCAGCAGTTTTAGTTTAAACATTCAGTACTTC. It specifies CASSFSLNIQYF. The rearrangement links TRBV28 to TRBJ2-4; D remains unclear. Germline V gives CDR1 MDHEN, CDR2 SYDVKM. The CDR3 spans 12 residues. The V end lost 3 bases, the J end lost 6 bases, and 6 bases lay between the germline ends.

The table lists this clonotype with many counts. This chain uses TRBV6-5 with TRBJ1-5; no firm D call. The V gene's germline CDR1 is MNHEY and CDR2 SVGAGI. The V end was cut by 4 bases, the J end by 0 bases, with 10 bases between. This CDR3 is 15 amino acids long. CDR3 region: CASSFGGSSNQPQHF. CDR3 in DNA: TGTGCCAGCAGTTTCGGAGGGAGTAGCAATCAGCCCCAGCATTTT.

This clonotype came up many times. CDR3 in amino acids: CSAPALDTQYF. CDR3 bases: TGCAGTGCTCCAGCTTTGGATACGCAGTATTTT. The gene calls are TRBV20-1 and TRBJ2-3; D gene ambiguous. V lost 5 bases and J 6 bases, leaving 9 bases between the germline ends. The CDR3 loop spans 11 amino acids. Germline assignment: CDR1 DFQATT and CDR2 SNEGSKA (reference sequence).

This clonotype appeared many times. V gene TRBV7-3 combines with J gene TRBJ2-2; perhaps TRBD2 as D (7 bases). Germline V CDR1 and CDR2: SGHTA, FQGTGA. Trimming cost V 5 bases and J 4 bases, with 20 bases left between them. This CDR3 contains 17 residues. CDR3 sequence (DNA): TGTGCCAGCAGCCCGTCTGGGGCGGGGGCCCTCACCGGGGAGCTGTTTTTT. It specifies CASSPSGAGALTGELFF.

This clonotype has at least ten counts. V usage is TRBV12-5 and J usage is TRBJ2-5; D is unresolved. With 0 bases removed from V and 1 base from J, the gap between germline ends came to 6 bases. CDR3 length: 14 amino acids. Germline loops: CDR1 LGHNT, CDR2 FRNRAP. The CDR3 spells CASGLVPAQETQYF. The CDR3 coding sequence is TGTGCTAGTGGTTTGGTACCGGCCCAAGAGACCCAGTACTTC.

V usage is TRBV6-5 and J usage is TRBJ1-1; TRBD1 matches 10 bases. Trimming took 9 bases from V and 8 from J; bases not matched to a gene: 6. This CDR3 has 12 amino acids. Germline V lookup: CDR1 MNHEY, CDR2 SVGAGI. The CDR3 coding sequence is TGTGCCAGTCGACAGGGGGCTCTCGAAGCTTTCTTT. This sequence encodes CASRQGALEAFF.

This clonotype was recorded many times. The chain recombines TRBV5-1 with TRBJ2-3; D not resolved. CDR1 is SGHRS, CDR2 YFSETQ, per germline. The CDR3 is 14 residues long. V shed 0 bases and J shed 4 bases, with 9 bases lying between them. The CDR3 DNA sequence: TGCGCCAGCAGCTTGGAAACAGTTCCAGATACGCAGTATTTT. This encodes CASSLETVPDTQYF.

This clonotype has a count of ten or more. The chain uses TRBV12-3 or TRBV12-4 and TRBJ1-2, with 9 bases that match TRBD1. This CDR3 has 16 residues. J lost 5 bases, V lost 7 bases, and 14 bases had no gene match. In nucleotides, the CDR3 is TGTGCCAGCACCTTGGGAGGACAGGGGCCCAAGTATGGCTACACCTTC. Its translation: CASTLGGQGPKYGYTF.

This clonotype was detected many times. The chain joins TRBV3-1 to TRBJ2-7; 11 bases are a match to TRBD2. Unmatched junction bases numbered 5, after V lost 3 bases and J lost 1 base. The CDR3 extends over 16 amino acids. Germline loops: CDR1 LGHDT, CDR2 YNNKEL (reference sequence). The CDR3 here is CASSQTLAGVSYEQYF. The CDR3 DNA follows: TGTGCCAGCAGCCAGACACTAGCGGGAGTATCCTACGAGCAGTACTTC.

This clonotype was counted between two and nine times. CDR3 amino acids: CASSPGLAGVYETQYF. DNA of the CDR3: TGTGCCAGCTCCCCCGGACTAGCGGGGGTATACGAGACCCAGTACTTC. J is TRBJ2-5 and V is TRBV18; TRBD2 matches at 13 bases. Germline assignment: CDR1 KGHSH and CDR2 LQKENI. Losses at the gene ends were 6 bases for V and 5 bases for J; bases not matched to a gene: 9. The CDR3 is 16 amino acids.

The table lists this clonotype with many counts. This chain connects TRBV19 to TRBJ2-1; 10 bases line up with TRBD2. The CDR3 is made up of 15 amino acids. V lost 3 bases and J lost 2; bases outside the gene matches: 1. The germline V gene encodes CDR1 LNHDA and CDR2 SQIVND (reference sequence). CDR3 DNA sequence: TGTGCCAGTAGTATTAGCGGGGGGACCTACAATGAGCAGTTCTTC. It codes for CASSISGGTYNEQFF.

The sample holds many counts of this clonotype. The chain employs TRBV6-1 and TRBJ2-7; no reliable D call. This CDR3 comprises 13 residues. V was shortened by 4 bases and J by 4 bases, with 11 bases between the two germline ends. In germline, CDR1 is MNHNS, CDR2 SASEGT. The CDR3 DNA reads TGTGCCAGCAGTGTGGGTAATGATTACGAGCAGTACTTC. It specifies CASSVGNDYEQYF.

This clonotype was picked up many times. V and J are TRBV7-9 and TRBJ2-2; weak D call: TRBD1 (6 bases). The germline CDR1 and CDR2 sequences are SEHNR and FQNEAQ (reference sequence). This CDR3 contains 16 residues. V dropped 3 bases and J dropped 3 bases, with 14 bases sitting between them. CDR3 DNA: TGTGCCAGCAGCTTTTCGACAGGAAAGGACACCGGGGAGCTGTTTTTT. Translation: CASSFSTGKDTGELFF.

There are a few counts of this clonotype. The chain combines TRBV6-5 with TRBJ2-3, with 11 nucleotides matching TRBD2. The V segment lost 6 bases and the J segment 5 bases; nucleotides outside the gene matches: 10. The CDR3 contains 16 residues. Germline assignment: CDR1 MNHEY and CDR2 SVGAGI. As DNA, the CDR3 is TGTGCCAGCAGCTTTTATAGCGGGGGGGCCGGAGATACGCAGTATTTT. Translated: CASSFYSGGAGDTQYF.